Listed below are T cell receptor beta chains from one sample, sequenced in a study of cytomegalovirus exposure and HLA in healthy donors. Sequencing was performed with immunoSEQ multiplex PCR; in TCRdb, only in-frame clones are kept and a portion is missing. This table holds roughly 98,000 clones, about 90% found once. Sample: PBMCs. The receptors derive from a man between 18 and 35 years old in good health and CMV-seropositive. Each CDR3 is given with its conserved first and last residue. A D gene is named only where the DNA matches it firmly. Size is stated for part of the rows, as once, few or many counts, or as a class when the clone is expanded.

v_gene: TRBV28; d_gene: TRBD1; j_gene: TRBJ1-1; abundance: -; CDR3aa: CASSLGQMNTEAFF; CDR3nt: TGTGCCAGCAGTTTGGGACAGATGAACACTGAAGCTTTCTTT
v_gene: TRBV28; d_gene: -; j_gene: TRBJ2-3; abundance: -; CDR3aa: CASSLDSGRLAGQYF; CDR3nt: TGTGCCAGCAGTTTAGACAGCGGGCGGCTGGCGGGGCAGTATTTT
v_gene: TRBV7-8; d_gene: -; j_gene: TRBJ2-1; abundance: -; CDR3aa: CASSLEMRNEQFF; CDR3nt: TGTGCCAGCAGCTTAGAGATGAGAAATGAGCAGTTCTTC
v_gene: TRBV19; d_gene: -; j_gene: TRBJ1-5; abundance: -; CDR3aa: CASNYPGIVNQPQHF; CDR3nt: TGTGCCAGTAATTACCCAGGGATTGTGAATCAGCCCCAGCATTTT
v_gene: TRBV7-2; d_gene: -; j_gene: TRBJ2-7; abundance: -; CDR3aa: CASSLAVPPREQYF; CDR3nt: TGTGCCAGCAGCTTAGCAGTCCCCCCTCGGGAGCAGTACTTC
v_gene: TRBV19; d_gene: -; j_gene: TRBJ1-4; abundance: -; CDR3aa: CASSIFIRPGTSIGATNEKLFF; CDR3nt: TGTGCCAGTAGTATATTTATCCGGCCAGGGACTTCAATCGGGGCGACTAATGAAAAACTGTTTTTT
v_gene: TRBV10-1; d_gene: TRBD2; j_gene: TRBJ2-7; abundance: -; CDR3aa: CASSEVLAGGSYEQYF; CDR3nt: TGCGCCAGCAGTGAGGTCCTAGCGGGAGGGTCCTACGAGCAGTACTTC
v_gene: TRBV18; d_gene: TRBD2; j_gene: TRBJ2-3; abundance: -; CDR3aa: CASSPGLATSTDTQYF; CDR3nt: TGTGCCAGCTCACCAGGACTAGCGACTAGCACAGATACGCAGTATTTT
v_gene: TRBV7-9; d_gene: TRBD1; j_gene: TRBJ2-2; abundance: -; CDR3aa: CASSSTGDANTGELFF; CDR3nt: TGTGCCAGCAGCTCTACAGGGGACGCGAACACCGGGGAGCTGTTTTTT
v_gene: TRBV23-1; d_gene: TRBD1; j_gene: TRBJ2-7; abundance: -; CDR3aa: CASSQPGTDYEQYF; CDR3nt: TGCGCCAGCAGTCAGCCTGGGACAGACTACGAGCAGTACTTC
v_gene: TRBV7-2; d_gene: -; j_gene: TRBJ1-2; abundance: -; CDR3aa: CASSLGNRIYGYTF; CDR3nt: TGTGCCAGCAGCTTAGGTAACAGAATCTATGGCTACACCTTC
v_gene: TRBV7-8; d_gene: -; j_gene: TRBJ1-2; abundance: once; CDR3aa: CASSNRMGVGYGYTF; CDR3nt: TGTGCCAGCAGCAATCGGATGGGAGTTGGGTATGGCTACACCTTC
v_gene: TRBV15; d_gene: TRBD2; j_gene: TRBJ2-4; abundance: -; CDR3aa: CATSRNGRAKNIQYF; CDR3nt: TGTGCCACCAGCAGGAACGGGAGGGCCAAAAACATTCAGTACTTC
v_gene: TRBV6-5; d_gene: TRBD2; j_gene: TRBJ2-1; abundance: -; CDR3aa: CASSSSGGAGWNEQFF; CDR3nt: TGTGCCAGCAGTTCTAGCGGGGGGGCCGGGTGGAATGAGCAGTTCTTC
v_gene: TRBV2; d_gene: -; j_gene: TRBJ2-1; abundance: -; CDR3aa: CASSDGTLLPNNEQFF; CDR3nt: TGTGCCAGCAGTGACGGGACACTATTACCTAACAATGAGCAGTTCTTC
v_gene: TRBV2; d_gene: -; j_gene: TRBJ1-4; abundance: -; CDR3aa: CASSDSGAVEKLFF; CDR3nt: TGTGCCAGCAGTGACTCTGGGGCTGTCGAAAAACTGTTTTTT
v_gene: TRBV5-8; d_gene: -; j_gene: TRBJ2-1; abundance: -; CDR3aa: CASSLVSTPQYNEQFF; CDR3nt: TGTGCCAGCAGCTTGGTTTCAACTCCTCAATACAATGAGCAGTTCTTC
v_gene: TRBV7-2; d_gene: -; j_gene: TRBJ2-5; abundance: -; CDR3aa: CASSPQPTTDYETQYF; CDR3nt: TGTGCCAGCAGCCCACAACCCACTACGGACTATGAGACCCAGTACTTC
v_gene: TRBV7-9; d_gene: TRBD1; j_gene: TRBJ1-1; abundance: -; CDR3aa: CASSSGTANTEAFF; CDR3nt: TGTGCCAGCAGCTCGGGGACAGCGAACACTGAAGCTTTCTTT
v_gene: TRBV4-3; d_gene: TRBD2; j_gene: TRBJ2-3; abundance: -; CDR3aa: CASSQEGLAGGGDTQYF; CDR3nt: TGCGCCAGCAGCCAAGAGGGGCTAGCGGGGGGCGGGGATACGCAGTATTTT
v_gene: TRBV4-2; d_gene: TRBD2; j_gene: TRBJ2-1; abundance: -; CDR3aa: CASSQLLAGGYNEQFF; CDR3nt: TGTGCCAGCAGCCAACTTCTAGCGGGAGGATACAATGAGCAGTTCTTC
v_gene: TRBV6-1; d_gene: TRBD2; j_gene: TRBJ2-1; abundance: -; CDR3aa: CASSELLAGASQFF; CDR3nt: TGTGCCAGCAGTGAACTATTAGCGGGGGCGTCGCAGTTCTTC
v_gene: TRBV5-5; d_gene: TRBD1; j_gene: TRBJ1-4; abundance: -; CDR3aa: CASSFTGVRIEKLFF; CDR3nt: TGTGCCAGCAGTTTTACAGGGGTTAGAATTGAAAAACTGTTTTTT
v_gene: TRBV5-1; d_gene: TRBD2; j_gene: TRBJ2-5; abundance: few; CDR3aa: CASSSLAGGQETQYF; CDR3nt: TGCGCCAGCAGCTCTCTAGCGGGAGGCCAAGAGACCCAGTACTTC
v_gene: TRBV6-4; d_gene: -; j_gene: TRBJ2-2; abundance: -; CDR3aa: CASSELQNTGELFF; CDR3nt: TGTGCCAGCAGTGAACTGCAGAACACCGGGGAGCTGTTTTTT
v_gene: TRBV5-1; d_gene: -; j_gene: TRBJ2-7; abundance: -; CDR3aa: CASSRGTGDREQYF; CDR3nt: TGCGCCAGCAGCCGCGGGACTGGGGACCGCGAGCAGTACTTC
v_gene: TRBV5-4; d_gene: TRBD1; j_gene: TRBJ1-1; abundance: once; CDR3aa: CASSLEQGMNTEAFF; CDR3nt: TGTGCCAGCAGCTTGGAACAGGGGATGAACACTGAAGCTTTCTTT
v_gene: TRBV18; d_gene: -; j_gene: TRBJ1-1; abundance: -; CDR3aa: CASSPLGQGANTEAFF; CDR3nt: TGTGCCAGCTCACCACTAGGGCAGGGCGCGAACACTGAAGCTTTCTTT
v_gene: TRBV7-3; d_gene: -; j_gene: TRBJ1-6; abundance: -; CDR3aa: CASSSGTYNSPLHF; CDR3nt: TGTGCCAGCAGCTCCGGGACATATAATTCACCCCTCCACTTT
v_gene: TRBV7-9; d_gene: TRBD1; j_gene: TRBJ1-1; abundance: once; CDR3aa: CASSLVGQGYTEAFF; CDR3nt: TGTGCCAGCAGCTTAGTTGGACAGGGGTACACTGAAGCTTTCTTT
v_gene: TRBV28; d_gene: -; j_gene: TRBJ2-1; abundance: -; CDR3aa: CASSRPGVRVGEQFF; CDR3nt: TGTGCCAGCAGCAGACCGGGAGTCCGGGTAGGTGAGCAGTTCTTC
v_gene: TRBV11-3; d_gene: TRBD1; j_gene: TRBJ1-1; abundance: few; CDR3aa: CASSAIGTGNTEAFF; CDR3nt: TGTGCCAGCAGCGCGATAGGGACAGGGAACACTGAAGCTTTCTTT
v_gene: TRBV5-6; d_gene: -; j_gene: TRBJ2-7; abundance: -; CDR3aa: CASSLLIGGPRRQYF; CDR3nt: TGTGCCAGCAGCTTGTTGATAGGAGGTCCCAGAAGGCAGTACTTC
v_gene: TRBV28; d_gene: -; j_gene: TRBJ2-5; abundance: -; CDR3aa: CASSLIVKGPGTETQYF; CDR3nt: TGTGCCAGCAGTTTAATTGTAAAAGGTCCAGGTACAGAGACCCAGTACTTC
v_gene: TRBV9; d_gene: -; j_gene: TRBJ1-2; abundance: -; CDR3aa: CASSVGGPNTYGYTF; CDR3nt: TGTGCCAGCAGCGTAGGGGGGCCGAATACCTATGGCTACACCTTC
v_gene: TRBV5-8; d_gene: -; j_gene: TRBJ2-3; abundance: -; CDR3aa: CASSFGSGVGDTQYF; CDR3nt: TGTGCCAGCAGCTTCGGTTCCGGGGTCGGAGATACGCAGTATTTT
v_gene: TRBV5-1; d_gene: TRBD2; j_gene: TRBJ2-5; abundance: -; CDR3aa: CASSLVAGGPETQYF; CDR3nt: TGCGCCAGCAGCTTGGTAGCGGGAGGGCCAGAGACCCAGTACTTC
v_gene: TRBV5-8; d_gene: TRBD2; j_gene: TRBJ2-5; abundance: -; CDR3aa: CASSLGLAGDQETQYF; CDR3nt: TGTGCCAGCAGCTTGGGACTAGCGGGGGACCAAGAGACCCAGTACTTC
v_gene: TRBV9; d_gene: TRBD2; j_gene: TRBJ2-2; abundance: -; CDR3aa: CASSSGLAGPGELFF; CDR3nt: TGTGCCAGCAGCTCGGGACTAGCGGGCCCCGGGGAGCTGTTTTTT
v_gene: TRBV25-1; d_gene: TRBD1; j_gene: TRBJ1-2; abundance: -; CDR3aa: CASTQGQGGNYGYTF; CDR3nt: TGTGCCAGCACGCAAGGACAGGGGGGAAACTATGGCTACACCTTC
v_gene: TRBV19; d_gene: TRBD1; j_gene: TRBJ1-1; abundance: -; CDR3aa: CASSIQGANTEAFF; CDR3nt: TGTGCCAGTAGTATCCAGGGGGCGAACACTGAAGCTTTCTTT
v_gene: TRBV6-1; d_gene: -; j_gene: TRBJ2-1; abundance: once; CDR3aa: CASSEGHYNEQFF; CDR3nt: TGTGCCAGCAGTGAAGGACACTACAATGAGCAGTTCTTC
v_gene: TRBV19; d_gene: -; j_gene: TRBJ1-6; abundance: -; CDR3aa: CASSTTPGYNSPLHF; CDR3nt: TGTGCCAGTAGTACTACACCAGGGTATAATTCACCCCTCCACTTT
v_gene: TRBV2; d_gene: TRBD1; j_gene: TRBJ1-6; abundance: -; CDR3aa: CASSQDRGHSPLHF; CDR3nt: TGTGCCAGCAGTCAGGACAGGGGGCATTCACCCCTCCACTTT
v_gene: TRBV11-2; d_gene: -; j_gene: TRBJ1-5; abundance: -; CDR3aa: CASRGGGFDQPQHF; CDR3nt: TGTGCCTCCAGAGGTGGAGGGTTCGATCAGCCCCAGCATTTT
v_gene: TRBV19; d_gene: TRBD1; j_gene: TRBJ1-1; abundance: -; CDR3aa: CASRLTGGTAFF; CDR3nt: TGTGCCAGTAGATTAACAGGGGGCACGGCTTTCTTT
v_gene: TRBV7-2; d_gene: -; j_gene: TRBJ1-1; abundance: -; CDR3aa: CASSLAAGVNTEAFF; CDR3nt: TGTGCCAGCAGCTTAGCGGCGGGGGTGAACACTGAAGCTTTCTTT
v_gene: TRBV2; d_gene: -; j_gene: TRBJ1-5; abundance: -; CDR3aa: CASSEALAGASNQPQHF; CDR3nt: TGTGCCAGCAGTGAAGCGCTCGCAGGGGCAAGCAATCAGCCCCAGCATTTT
v_gene: TRBV5-3; d_gene: TRBD1; j_gene: TRBJ1-5; abundance: -; CDR3aa: CARSFDRGNQPQHF; CDR3nt: TGTGCCAGAAGCTTCGACAGGGGCAATCAGCCCCAGCATTTT
v_gene: TRBV7-3; d_gene: TRBD1; j_gene: TRBJ1-3; abundance: -; CDR3aa: CASSRSGQGAGGNTIYF; CDR3nt: TGTGCCAGCAGCAGGTCAGGGCAGGGGGCAGGGGGAAACACCATATATTTT
v_gene: TRBV2; d_gene: TRBD1; j_gene: TRBJ2-2; abundance: few; CDR3aa: CASSGQGGTGELFF; CDR3nt: TGTGCCAGCAGCGGACAGGGGGGCACCGGGGAGCTGTTTTTT
v_gene: TRBV7-9; d_gene: TRBD1; j_gene: TRBJ2-7; abundance: -; CDR3aa: CASSRLGTGTHEQYF; CDR3nt: TGTGCCAGCAGCCGGTTAGGGACAGGGACCCACGAGCAGTACTTC
v_gene: TRBV19; d_gene: TRBD1; j_gene: TRBJ2-7; abundance: -; CDR3aa: CASSTHGQGAYEQYF; CDR3nt: TGTGCCAGTAGTACACACGGACAGGGGGCTTACGAGCAGTACTTC
v_gene: TRBV18; d_gene: TRBD1; j_gene: TRBJ2-7; abundance: once; CDR3aa: CASSPLRQGQYEQYF; CDR3nt: TGTGCCAGCTCACCATTGCGACAGGGACAGTACGAGCAGTACTTC
v_gene: TRBV4-2; d_gene: TRBD2; j_gene: TRBJ2-1; abundance: -; CDR3aa: CASSREHGTSGSVAYNEQFF; CDR3nt: TGTGCCAGCAGCCGAGAACATGGGACTAGCGGGAGCGTCGCCTACAATGAGCAGTTCTTC
v_gene: TRBV5-1; d_gene: TRBD1; j_gene: TRBJ1-4; abundance: once; CDR3aa: CASSPTGTGGPGHEKLFF; CDR3nt: TGCGCCAGCAGCCCTACCGGGACAGGGGGCCCGGGGCATGAAAAACTGTTTTTT
v_gene: TRBV5-8; d_gene: -; j_gene: TRBJ1-4; abundance: -; CDR3aa: CASSLAGEEKLFF; CDR3nt: TGTGCCAGCAGCTTGGCAGGGGAAGAAAAACTGTTTTTT
v_gene: TRBV4-3; d_gene: -; j_gene: TRBJ1-2; abundance: -; CDR3aa: CASSQVHRADWGYTF; CDR3nt: TGCGCCAGCAGCCAAGTTCACAGGGCTGATTGGGGCTACACCTTC
v_gene: TRBV4-2; d_gene: -; j_gene: TRBJ2-7; abundance: -; CDR3aa: CASSLEPGVSYEQYF; CDR3nt: TGTGCCAGCAGCCTAGAGCCAGGGGTATCCTACGAGCAGTACTTC